Detailed here is one T cell receptor beta chain. The CDR3 extends over 14 amino acids. V shed 0 bases, J shed 9 bases, and the junction held 6 bases outside the gene matches. The germline V gene has CDR1 LGHNA and CDR2 YSLEER. The PCR employed 60 Vbeta primers together with 13 Jbeta primers. Clones were sequenced by immunoSEQ multiplex PCR, and TCRdb holds only the in-frame ones, with some missing. Among tens of thousands of clones listed, about four fifths were seen once. These data come from a study of cytomegalovirus exposure and HLA in healthy donors. The source is a female donor in good health and CMV-seronegative. Specimen: PBMCs. The chain joins TRBV4-3 to TRBJ2-5; 8 nucleotides align to TRBD2. The CDR3 region has the DNA TGCGCCAGCAGCCAAGAGAGGACTAGCAGGGCCCAGTACTTC. It specifies CASSQERTSRAQYF.